This T cell receptor (beta chain) was identified during a study of blood T cell repertoires in COVID-19. This clone was recorded a few times. V lost 5 bases and J lost 2; bases outside the gene matches: 5. The CDR3 sequence is 15 residues long. CDR1 is SEHNR, CDR2 FQNEAQ, per germline (reference sequence). The method was immunoSEQ multiplex PCR; TCRdb's version includes in-frame clones alone and lacks a portion of them. The sample holds some 69,000 clones; over 70% are singletons and the top ten take approximately 15%. The V gene is TRBV7-9, the J gene TRBJ2-3; TRBD1 aligns across 9 bases. The clonotype comes from a man between 60 and 75 years old with acute or convalescent COVID-19. The sequencing sample was made of peripheral blood. DNA for the CDR3: TGTGCCAGCAGCCCGGGACAGGGTTCCACAGATACGCAGTATTTT. Its translation: CASSPGQGSTDTQYF.